Sequencing of this TCR beta chain was carried out in a study of blood T cell repertoires in COVID-19. Measured with immunoSEQ multiplex PCR; TCRdb has only the in-frame clones, and not every one. The repertoire holds around 140,000 clones, with 80% to 85% as singletons. Germline V gene data show CDR1 as SGDLS and CDR2 as YYNGEE. V was pared by 0 bases and J by 6 bases, with 6 bases of the junction left unmatched. There are 16 residues in the CDR3. This chain links TRBV9 with TRBJ2-1; 10 bases fit TRBD2. The receptor was derived from a man aged 30-40 years with COVID-19, enrolled during active disease. Sequencing was done on a sample of peripheral blood. Here the CDR3 reads CASSVGVSGRSNEQFF. The CDR3 DNA reads TGTGCCAGCAGCGTAGGCGTTAGCGGGAGGTCCAATGAGCAGTTCTTC.